The text below deals with one TCR beta chain. Its antigen is currently unknown. The data belong to a study of T cells after yellow fever vaccination. This CDR3 is 15 amino acids long. V dropped 5 bases and J dropped 7; count of bases not matched to a gene: 9. Germline CDR1 is SGHRS and CDR2 is YFSETQ. MiXCR, applied by TCRdb to the 5' RACE reads, yields one record per CDR3 protein. The table records 250,000 or so distinct CDR3 sequences, about 7% of them present only once. Whole-study results and caveats: Abundant clonotypes from the bulk population could have been carried over as contaminants into FACS-sorted repertoires.

J is TRBJ1-4 and V is TRBV5-1, with 9 bases fitting TRBD1. This TCR was sampled from a man between 25 and 39 years old who received the YFV17D yellow fever vaccine. This specimen consisted of CD4+ T cells sorted from PBMCs, obtained 15 days after the yellow fever booster vaccination. CDR3 amino acids: CASRNGGQGFEKLFF. Here the CDR3 DNA reads TGCGCCAGCAGGAATGGGGGACAGGGATTTGAAAAACTGTTTTTT.